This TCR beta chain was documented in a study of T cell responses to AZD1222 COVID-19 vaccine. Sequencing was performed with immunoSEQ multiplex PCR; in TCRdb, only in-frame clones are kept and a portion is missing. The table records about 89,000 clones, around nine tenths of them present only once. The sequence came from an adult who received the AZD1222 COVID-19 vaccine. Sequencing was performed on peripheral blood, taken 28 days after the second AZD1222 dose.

As DNA, the CDR3 is TGTGCCAGCAGTCCTGACAGGGTGGAGATACCCTCTGGAAACACCATATATTTT. Protein sequence: CASSPDRVEIPSGNTIYF. This chain joins TRBV7-2 and TRBJ1-3; 7 bases align to TRBD1. This CDR3 region has 18 residues. After removal of 6 bases from V and 0 bases from J, the junction contained 14 bases not matched to a gene. Per germline, CDR1 SGHTA and CDR2 FQGNSA. Full variable domain (outside the CDR3, taken from reference TRBV7-2 and TRBJ1-3): GAGVSQSPSNKVTEKGKDVELRCDPISGHTALYWYRQSLGQGLEFLIYFQGNSAPDKSGLPSDRFSAERTGGSVSTLTIQRTQQEDSAVYLCASSPDRVEIPSGNTIYFGEGSWLTVV.